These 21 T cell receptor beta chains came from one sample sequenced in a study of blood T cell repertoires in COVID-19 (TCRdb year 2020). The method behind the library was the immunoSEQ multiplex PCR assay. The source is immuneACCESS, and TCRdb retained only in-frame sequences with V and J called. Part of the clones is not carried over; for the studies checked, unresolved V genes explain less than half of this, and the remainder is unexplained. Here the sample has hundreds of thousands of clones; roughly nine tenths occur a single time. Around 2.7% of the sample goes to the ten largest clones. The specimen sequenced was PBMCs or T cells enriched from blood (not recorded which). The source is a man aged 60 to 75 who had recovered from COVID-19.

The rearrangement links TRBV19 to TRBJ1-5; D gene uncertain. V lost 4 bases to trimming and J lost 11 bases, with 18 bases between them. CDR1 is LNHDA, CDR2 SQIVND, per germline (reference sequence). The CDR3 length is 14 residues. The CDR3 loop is CASSRSGIPQAQHF. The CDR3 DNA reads TGTGCCAGTAGTAGGTCGGGGATCCCCCAGGCCCAGCATTTT. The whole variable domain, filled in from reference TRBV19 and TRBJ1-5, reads DGGITQSPKYLFRKEGQNVTLSCEQNLNHDAMYWYRQDPGQGLRLIYYSQIVNDFQKGDIAEGYSVSREKKESFPLTVTSAQKNPTAFYLCASSRSGIPQAQHFGDGTRLSIL.

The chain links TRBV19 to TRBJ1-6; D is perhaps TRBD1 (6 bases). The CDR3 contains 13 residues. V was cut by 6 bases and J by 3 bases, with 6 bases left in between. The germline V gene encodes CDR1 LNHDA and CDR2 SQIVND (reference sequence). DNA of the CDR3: TGTGCCAGTAGGGACAGCTATAATTCACCCCTCCACTTT. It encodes CASRDSYNSPLHF.

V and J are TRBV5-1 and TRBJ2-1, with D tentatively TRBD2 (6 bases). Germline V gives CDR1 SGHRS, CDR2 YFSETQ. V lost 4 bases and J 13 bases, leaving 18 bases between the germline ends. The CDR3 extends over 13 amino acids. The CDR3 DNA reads TGCGCCAGCAGCGGCCATGGGGGGTTCTCTCAGTTCTTC. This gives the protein CASSGHGGFSQFF. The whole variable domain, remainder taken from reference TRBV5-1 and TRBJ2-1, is KAGVTQTPRYLIKTRGQQVTLSCSPISGHRSVSWYQQTPGQGLQFLFEYFSETQRNKGNFPGRFSGRQFSNSRSEMNVSTLELGDSALYLCASSGHGGFSQFFGPGTRLTVL.

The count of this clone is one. The CDR3 nucleotides read TGTGCCAGTAGTATAGGGGGCAGGGAGGTTTGGGATACGCAGTATTTT. Translation: CASSIGGREVWDTQYF. The chain carries TRBV19 and TRBJ2-3; tentative D call: TRBD2 (6 bases). This CDR3 comprises 16 residues. The germline V gene has CDR1 LNHDA and CDR2 SQIVND (reference sequence). The ends were cut back, 1 base at V and 6 bases at J, with 17 bases in the middle.

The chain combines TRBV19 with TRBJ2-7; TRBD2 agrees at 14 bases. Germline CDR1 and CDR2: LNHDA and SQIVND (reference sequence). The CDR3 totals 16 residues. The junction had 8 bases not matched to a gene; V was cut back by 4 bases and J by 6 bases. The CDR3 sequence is CASSTPGLAGALEQYF. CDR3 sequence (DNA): TGTGCCAGTAGTACACCGGGACTAGCGGGAGCTCTCGAGCAGTACTTC.

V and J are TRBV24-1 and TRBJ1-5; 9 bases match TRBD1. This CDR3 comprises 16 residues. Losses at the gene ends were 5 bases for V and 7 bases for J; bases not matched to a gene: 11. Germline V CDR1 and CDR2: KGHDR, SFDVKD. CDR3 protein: CATSGPRDRADQPQHF. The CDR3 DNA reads TGTGCCACCAGTGGCCCAAGGGACAGGGCGGACCAGCCCCAGCATTTT.

The CDR3 DNA follows: TGTGCCAGTAGTATCTGGATGGACAGCCTAAACAATGAGCAGTTCTTC. Translated, it gives CASSIWMDSLNNEQFF. This chain links TRBV19 with TRBJ2-1, with D perhaps TRBD1 (6 bases). V dropped 3 bases and J dropped 5 bases, with 17 bases sitting between them. The CDR3 has 16 amino acids. Germline V gene lookup returns CDR1 LNHDA and CDR2 SQIVND (reference sequence).

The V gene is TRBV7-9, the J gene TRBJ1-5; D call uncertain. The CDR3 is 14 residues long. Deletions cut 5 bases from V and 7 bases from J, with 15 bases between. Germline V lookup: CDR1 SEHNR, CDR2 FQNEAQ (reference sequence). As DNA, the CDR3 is TGTGCCAGCAGCCCCTTAACTTCTAGGCAGCCCCAGCATTTT. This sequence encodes CASSPLTSRQPQHF.

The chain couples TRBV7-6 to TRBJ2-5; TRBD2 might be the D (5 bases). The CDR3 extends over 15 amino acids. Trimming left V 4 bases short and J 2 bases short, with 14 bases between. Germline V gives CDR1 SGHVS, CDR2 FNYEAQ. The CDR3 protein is CASSSLGRAQETQYF. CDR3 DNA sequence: TGTGCCAGCAGCTCACTAGGGAGAGCTCAAGAGACCCAGTACTTC.

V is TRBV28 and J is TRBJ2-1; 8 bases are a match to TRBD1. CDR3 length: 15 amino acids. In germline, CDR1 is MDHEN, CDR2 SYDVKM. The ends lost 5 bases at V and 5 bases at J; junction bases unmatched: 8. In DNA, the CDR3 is TGTGCCAGCAGTCAGGACAGGGAAGAGGACAATGAGCAGTTCTTC. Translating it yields CASSQDREEDNEQFF.

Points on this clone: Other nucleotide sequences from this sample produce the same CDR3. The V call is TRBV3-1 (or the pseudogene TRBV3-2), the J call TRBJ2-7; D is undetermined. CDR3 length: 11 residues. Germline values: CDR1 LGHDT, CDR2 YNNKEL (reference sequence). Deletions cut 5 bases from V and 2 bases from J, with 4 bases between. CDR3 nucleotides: TGTGCCAGCAGCTCCACCTACGAGCAGTACTTC. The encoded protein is CASSSTYEQYF.

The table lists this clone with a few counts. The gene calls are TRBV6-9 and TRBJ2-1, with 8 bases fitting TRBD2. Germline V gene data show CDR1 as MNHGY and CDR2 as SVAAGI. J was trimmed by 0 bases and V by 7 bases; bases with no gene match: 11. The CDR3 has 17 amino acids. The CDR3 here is CASIPRSGGSSYNEQFF. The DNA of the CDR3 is TGTGCCAGCATCCCAAGGAGCGGGGGCAGCTCCTACAATGAGCAGTTCTTC.

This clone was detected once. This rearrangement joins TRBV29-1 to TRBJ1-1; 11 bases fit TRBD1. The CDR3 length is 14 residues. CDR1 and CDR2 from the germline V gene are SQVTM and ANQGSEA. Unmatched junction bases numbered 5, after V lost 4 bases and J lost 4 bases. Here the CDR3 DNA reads TGCAGCGTTGCCATGGGGACAGGGGGCACTGAAGCTTTCTTT. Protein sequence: CSVAMGTGGTEAFF.

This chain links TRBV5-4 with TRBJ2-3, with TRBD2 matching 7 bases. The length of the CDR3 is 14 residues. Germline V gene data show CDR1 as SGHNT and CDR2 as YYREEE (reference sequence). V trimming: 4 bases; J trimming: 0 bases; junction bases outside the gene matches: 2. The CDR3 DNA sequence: TGTGCCAGCAGCCCGCGGGGGAGCACAGATACGCAGTATTTT. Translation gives CASSPRGSTDTQYF.

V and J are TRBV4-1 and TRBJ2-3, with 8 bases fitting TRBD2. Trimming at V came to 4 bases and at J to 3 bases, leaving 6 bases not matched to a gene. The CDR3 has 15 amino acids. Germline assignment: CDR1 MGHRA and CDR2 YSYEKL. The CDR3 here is CASSPGLAGTDTQYF. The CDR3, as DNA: TGCGCCAGCAGCCCAGGGCTAGCGGGTACAGATACGCAGTATTTT.

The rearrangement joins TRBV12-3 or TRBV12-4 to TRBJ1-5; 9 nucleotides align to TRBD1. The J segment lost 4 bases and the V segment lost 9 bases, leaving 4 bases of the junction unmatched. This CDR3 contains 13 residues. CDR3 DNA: TGTGCCAGTCGAGGACAGGGGAATCAGCCCCAGCATTTT. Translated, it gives CASRGQGNQPQHF.

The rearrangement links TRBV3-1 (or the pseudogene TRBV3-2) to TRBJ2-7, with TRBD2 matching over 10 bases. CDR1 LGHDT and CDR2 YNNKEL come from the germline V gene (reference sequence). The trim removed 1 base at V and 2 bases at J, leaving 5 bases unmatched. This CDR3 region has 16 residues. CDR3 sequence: CASSQGPSGSTYEQYF. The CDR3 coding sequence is TGTGCCAGCAGCCAAGGTCCTAGCGGGAGCACCTACGAGCAGTACTTC.

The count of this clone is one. The CDR3 coding sequence is TGTGCCACCAGTGATTCCCCCGGGGGTTATAGCACAGATACGCAGTATTTT. Residues: CATSDSPGGYSTDTQYF. The chain links TRBV24-1 to TRBJ2-3; possible D gene TRBD2, 6 bases. The CDR3 loop spans 17 amino acids. Germline V lookup: CDR1 KGHDR, CDR2 SFDVKD. The V and J ends lost 2 bases and 0 bases respectively, with 14 bases between them.

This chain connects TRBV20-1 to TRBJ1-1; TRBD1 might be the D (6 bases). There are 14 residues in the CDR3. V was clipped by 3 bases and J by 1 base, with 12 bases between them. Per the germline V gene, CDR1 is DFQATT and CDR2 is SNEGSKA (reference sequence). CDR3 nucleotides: TGCAGTGCTAGTATGACAGGACGGAACACTGAAGCTTTCTTT. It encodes CSASMTGRNTEAFF.

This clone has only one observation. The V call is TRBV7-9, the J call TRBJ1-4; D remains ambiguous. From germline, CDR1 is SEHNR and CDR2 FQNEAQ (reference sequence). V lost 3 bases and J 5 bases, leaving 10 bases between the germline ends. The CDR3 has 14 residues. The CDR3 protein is CASSLSVVNEKLFF. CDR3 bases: TGTGCCAGCAGCTTGTCGGTGGTAAATGAAAAACTGTTTTTT.

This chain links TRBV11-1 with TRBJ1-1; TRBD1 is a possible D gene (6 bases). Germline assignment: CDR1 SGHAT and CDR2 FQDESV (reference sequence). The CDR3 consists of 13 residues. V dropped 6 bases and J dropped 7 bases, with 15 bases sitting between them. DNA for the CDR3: TGTGCCAGCAGACCCGGGACAAATAATGAAGCTTTCTTT. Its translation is CASRPGTNNEAFF.